The 15 T cell receptor beta chains below were found in one sample sequenced in a study of regulatory T cells in long-lasting Graves disease. The time point was: persistent/refractory GD, antithyroid drugs over 5 years with positive TRAb. PBMC RNA served as the TCR library source. Through Arm-PCR of CDR3 regions and iRepertoire HTBI primers, TCR beta libraries were built. From the multiplex PCR reads, TCRdb called clonotypes with MiXCR, one entry per CDR3 protein. Of about 660,000 distinct CDR3 sequences listed, around 30% are singletons. The specimen comprised peripheral blood mononuclear cells (PBMCs), sampled when the disease was refractory, from a patient treated with antithyroid drugs. Receptor source: a female donor with Graves disease.

This clonotype has ten or more counts. In nucleotides, the CDR3 is TGTGCCAGCAGTCCGTTCGTATCCGGGACAGGGTTCTACGAGCAGTACTTC. The encoded protein is CASSPFVSGTGFYEQYF. The gene calls are TRBV28 and TRBJ2-7, with 9 nucleotides matching TRBD1. This CDR3 has 17 amino acids. V gave up 5 bases and J gave up 3 bases; unmatched junction bases: 14. CDR1 is MDHEN, CDR2 SYDVKM, per germline.

J is TRBJ1-2 and V is TRBV29-1, with 9 bases identical to TRBD1. V was clipped by 3 bases and J by 6 bases; unmatched bases: 5. Germline CDR1 SQVTM, CDR2 ANQGSEA. This CDR3 comprises 13 residues. CDR3 sequence reads: CSVEPGQGDGYTF. The CDR3 DNA reads TGCAGCGTTGAGCCGGGACAGGGAGATGGCTACACCTTC.

This clonotype was counted between two and nine times. The rearrangement links TRBV6-1 to TRBJ2-4; 8 bases match TRBD1. Germline V gene lookup returns CDR1 MNHNS and CDR2 SASEGT. The V and J ends lost 2 bases and 3 bases, in that order; junction bases with no gene match: 9. CDR3 length: 17 amino acids. CDR3 sequence: CASSERVSGTGKNIQYF. DNA for the CDR3: TGTGCCAGCAGTGAAAGGGTTAGTGGGACAGGCAAAAACATTCAGTACTTC.

The chain links TRBV27 to TRBJ1-2; weak D call: TRBD1 (5 bases). Germline loops: CDR1 MNHEY, CDR2 SMNVEV (reference sequence). The CDR3 sequence is 14 residues long. V was trimmed by 4 bases and J by 2 bases, leaving 11 bases between them. CDR3 protein: CASSSSGPNYGYTF. In nucleotides, the CDR3 is TGTGCCAGCAGTTCCTCGGGACCCAACTATGGCTACACCTTC.

The chain combines TRBV27 with TRBJ1-1; 11 positions agree with TRBD1. CDR3 length: 14 residues. CDR1 and CDR2 from the germline V gene are MNHEY and SMNVEV (reference sequence). The V and J ends lost 4 bases and 10 bases, in that order; junction bases with no gene match: 8. For the CDR3, the DNA is TGTGCCAGCAGTTGGACAGGGGGCTATTCTGTAGCTTTCTTT. Translated: CASSWTGGYSVAFF.

The V gene is TRBV4-1, the J gene TRBJ1-5, with 8 bases matching TRBD1. The J segment lost 4 bases and the V segment lost 0 bases, leaving 5 bases of the junction unmatched. CDR1 MGHRA and CDR2 YSYEKL come from the germline V gene. The CDR3 contains 16 residues. CDR3 in DNA: TGCGCCAGCAGCCAAGATGGCGGACAGGGAAATCAGCCCCAGCATTTT. As protein: CASSQDGGQGNQPQHF.

The chain employs TRBV28 and TRBJ1-3, with 11 nucleotides matching TRBD1. CDR3 size: 21 residues. Germline CDR1 is MDHEN and CDR2 is SYDVKM. The V gene end was trimmed by 6 bases and the J gene end by 1 base; junction bases not matched to a gene: 20. In DNA, the CDR3 is TGTGCCAGCAGCCCACCCGAAAGGACAGGGGGCGCGAAAGGATCTGGAAACACCATATATTTT. It encodes CASSPPERTGGAKGSGNTIYF. The full variable domain, in which reference TRBV28 and TRBJ1-3 provide the parts outside the CDR3, is DVKVTQSSRYLVKRTGEKVFLECVQDMDHENMFWYRQDPGLGLRLIYFSYDVKMKEKGDIPEGYSVSREKKERFSLILESASTNQTSMYLCASSPPERTGGAKGSGNTIYFGEGSWLTVV.

There are a few counts of this clonotype. The gene calls are TRBV20-1 and TRBJ1-5; D not resolved. Germline assignment: CDR1 DFQATT and CDR2 SNEGSKA (reference sequence). CDR3 length: 15 residues. Trimming stripped 3 bases from V and 2 bases from J, with 14 bases between. CDR3 residues: CSARGLEGGNQPQHF. The CDR3 region has the DNA TGCAGTGCTAGGGGGTTGGAGGGCGGCAATCAGCCCCAGCATTTT.

This clonotype was recorded at least ten times. V usage is TRBV28 and J usage is TRBJ2-7; perhaps TRBD1 as D (5 bases). This CDR3 contains 13 residues. The germline CDR1 and CDR2 sequences are MDHEN and SYDVKM. V dropped 8 bases and J dropped 0 bases, with 11 bases sitting between them. The CDR3, as DNA: TGTGCCAGCGACAGAAGCTACTCCTACGAGCAGTACTTC. It encodes CASDRSYSYEQYF.

This clonotype was detected ten times or more. The chain is built from TRBV12-3 or TRBV12-4 and TRBJ2-5; TRBD1 agrees at 9 bases. The V segment lost 6 bases and the J segment 11 bases; nucleotides outside the gene matches: 7. The CDR3 runs to 12 residues. The CDR3 DNA follows: TGTGCCAGCAGCGACAGGGGGAGAGTTCAGTACTTC. Amino acid sequence: CASSDRGRVQYF.

Only a few counts were recorded for this clonotype. Germline and junction disagree at one end, which may indicate a read error. The chain carries TRBV10-3 and TRBJ2-7; 12 bases agree with TRBD1. The CDR3 length is 15 residues. Looked up from germline, CDR1 is ENHRY and CDR2 is SYGVKD. CDR3 loop: CASSEGTGGWLEQYF. The CDR3 bases are TGTGCCAGCAGTGAGGGGACAGGGGGCTGGCTCGAGCAGTACTTC.

DNA for the CDR3: TGTGCCAGCAGCTCGGACAGGGGAATATGGGGCACTGAAGCTTTCTTT. Amino acid sequence: CASSSDRGIWGTEAFF. V usage is TRBV27 and J usage is TRBJ1-1; 9 nucleotides match TRBD1. Looked up from germline, CDR1 is MNHEY and CDR2 is SMNVEV (reference sequence). Trimming at V came to 6 bases and at J to 4 bases, leaving 12 bases not matched to a gene. There are 16 residues in the CDR3.

The chain uses TRBV7-9 and TRBJ1-5, with D perhaps matching TRBD1 (5 bases). The V gene's germline CDR1 is SEHNR and CDR2 FQNEAQ (reference sequence). V was clipped by 2 bases and J by 1 base, with 15 bases between them. This CDR3 region has 17 residues. CDR3 sequence (DNA): TGTGCCAGCAGCTTATATGCGGGGGAGGGAAGCAATCAGCCCCAGCATTTT. Amino acids: CASSLYAGEGSNQPQHF.

The J gene is TRBJ1-2, the V gene TRBV5-1; no clear D. Trimming took off 4 bases at V and 4 bases at J, with 11 bases between the two ends. This CDR3 is 13 amino acids long. The germline V gene has CDR1 SGHRS and CDR2 YFSETQ. The CDR3 bases are TGCGCCAGCAGCGCAAGGGTCGGCTATGGCTACACCTTC. Translation: CASSARVGYGYTF.

This clonotype was counted at least ten times. The chain links TRBV11-2 to TRBJ1-2, with no clear D. CDR1 and CDR2 (germline): SGHAT, FQNNGV. The V gene lost 1 base and the J gene lost 6 bases, with 9 bases spanning the gap. The CDR3 totals 13 residues. CDR3 sequence: CASSLAYGNGYTF. CDR3 sequence (DNA): TGTGCCAGCAGCTTAGCGTACGGAAATGGCTACACCTTC.